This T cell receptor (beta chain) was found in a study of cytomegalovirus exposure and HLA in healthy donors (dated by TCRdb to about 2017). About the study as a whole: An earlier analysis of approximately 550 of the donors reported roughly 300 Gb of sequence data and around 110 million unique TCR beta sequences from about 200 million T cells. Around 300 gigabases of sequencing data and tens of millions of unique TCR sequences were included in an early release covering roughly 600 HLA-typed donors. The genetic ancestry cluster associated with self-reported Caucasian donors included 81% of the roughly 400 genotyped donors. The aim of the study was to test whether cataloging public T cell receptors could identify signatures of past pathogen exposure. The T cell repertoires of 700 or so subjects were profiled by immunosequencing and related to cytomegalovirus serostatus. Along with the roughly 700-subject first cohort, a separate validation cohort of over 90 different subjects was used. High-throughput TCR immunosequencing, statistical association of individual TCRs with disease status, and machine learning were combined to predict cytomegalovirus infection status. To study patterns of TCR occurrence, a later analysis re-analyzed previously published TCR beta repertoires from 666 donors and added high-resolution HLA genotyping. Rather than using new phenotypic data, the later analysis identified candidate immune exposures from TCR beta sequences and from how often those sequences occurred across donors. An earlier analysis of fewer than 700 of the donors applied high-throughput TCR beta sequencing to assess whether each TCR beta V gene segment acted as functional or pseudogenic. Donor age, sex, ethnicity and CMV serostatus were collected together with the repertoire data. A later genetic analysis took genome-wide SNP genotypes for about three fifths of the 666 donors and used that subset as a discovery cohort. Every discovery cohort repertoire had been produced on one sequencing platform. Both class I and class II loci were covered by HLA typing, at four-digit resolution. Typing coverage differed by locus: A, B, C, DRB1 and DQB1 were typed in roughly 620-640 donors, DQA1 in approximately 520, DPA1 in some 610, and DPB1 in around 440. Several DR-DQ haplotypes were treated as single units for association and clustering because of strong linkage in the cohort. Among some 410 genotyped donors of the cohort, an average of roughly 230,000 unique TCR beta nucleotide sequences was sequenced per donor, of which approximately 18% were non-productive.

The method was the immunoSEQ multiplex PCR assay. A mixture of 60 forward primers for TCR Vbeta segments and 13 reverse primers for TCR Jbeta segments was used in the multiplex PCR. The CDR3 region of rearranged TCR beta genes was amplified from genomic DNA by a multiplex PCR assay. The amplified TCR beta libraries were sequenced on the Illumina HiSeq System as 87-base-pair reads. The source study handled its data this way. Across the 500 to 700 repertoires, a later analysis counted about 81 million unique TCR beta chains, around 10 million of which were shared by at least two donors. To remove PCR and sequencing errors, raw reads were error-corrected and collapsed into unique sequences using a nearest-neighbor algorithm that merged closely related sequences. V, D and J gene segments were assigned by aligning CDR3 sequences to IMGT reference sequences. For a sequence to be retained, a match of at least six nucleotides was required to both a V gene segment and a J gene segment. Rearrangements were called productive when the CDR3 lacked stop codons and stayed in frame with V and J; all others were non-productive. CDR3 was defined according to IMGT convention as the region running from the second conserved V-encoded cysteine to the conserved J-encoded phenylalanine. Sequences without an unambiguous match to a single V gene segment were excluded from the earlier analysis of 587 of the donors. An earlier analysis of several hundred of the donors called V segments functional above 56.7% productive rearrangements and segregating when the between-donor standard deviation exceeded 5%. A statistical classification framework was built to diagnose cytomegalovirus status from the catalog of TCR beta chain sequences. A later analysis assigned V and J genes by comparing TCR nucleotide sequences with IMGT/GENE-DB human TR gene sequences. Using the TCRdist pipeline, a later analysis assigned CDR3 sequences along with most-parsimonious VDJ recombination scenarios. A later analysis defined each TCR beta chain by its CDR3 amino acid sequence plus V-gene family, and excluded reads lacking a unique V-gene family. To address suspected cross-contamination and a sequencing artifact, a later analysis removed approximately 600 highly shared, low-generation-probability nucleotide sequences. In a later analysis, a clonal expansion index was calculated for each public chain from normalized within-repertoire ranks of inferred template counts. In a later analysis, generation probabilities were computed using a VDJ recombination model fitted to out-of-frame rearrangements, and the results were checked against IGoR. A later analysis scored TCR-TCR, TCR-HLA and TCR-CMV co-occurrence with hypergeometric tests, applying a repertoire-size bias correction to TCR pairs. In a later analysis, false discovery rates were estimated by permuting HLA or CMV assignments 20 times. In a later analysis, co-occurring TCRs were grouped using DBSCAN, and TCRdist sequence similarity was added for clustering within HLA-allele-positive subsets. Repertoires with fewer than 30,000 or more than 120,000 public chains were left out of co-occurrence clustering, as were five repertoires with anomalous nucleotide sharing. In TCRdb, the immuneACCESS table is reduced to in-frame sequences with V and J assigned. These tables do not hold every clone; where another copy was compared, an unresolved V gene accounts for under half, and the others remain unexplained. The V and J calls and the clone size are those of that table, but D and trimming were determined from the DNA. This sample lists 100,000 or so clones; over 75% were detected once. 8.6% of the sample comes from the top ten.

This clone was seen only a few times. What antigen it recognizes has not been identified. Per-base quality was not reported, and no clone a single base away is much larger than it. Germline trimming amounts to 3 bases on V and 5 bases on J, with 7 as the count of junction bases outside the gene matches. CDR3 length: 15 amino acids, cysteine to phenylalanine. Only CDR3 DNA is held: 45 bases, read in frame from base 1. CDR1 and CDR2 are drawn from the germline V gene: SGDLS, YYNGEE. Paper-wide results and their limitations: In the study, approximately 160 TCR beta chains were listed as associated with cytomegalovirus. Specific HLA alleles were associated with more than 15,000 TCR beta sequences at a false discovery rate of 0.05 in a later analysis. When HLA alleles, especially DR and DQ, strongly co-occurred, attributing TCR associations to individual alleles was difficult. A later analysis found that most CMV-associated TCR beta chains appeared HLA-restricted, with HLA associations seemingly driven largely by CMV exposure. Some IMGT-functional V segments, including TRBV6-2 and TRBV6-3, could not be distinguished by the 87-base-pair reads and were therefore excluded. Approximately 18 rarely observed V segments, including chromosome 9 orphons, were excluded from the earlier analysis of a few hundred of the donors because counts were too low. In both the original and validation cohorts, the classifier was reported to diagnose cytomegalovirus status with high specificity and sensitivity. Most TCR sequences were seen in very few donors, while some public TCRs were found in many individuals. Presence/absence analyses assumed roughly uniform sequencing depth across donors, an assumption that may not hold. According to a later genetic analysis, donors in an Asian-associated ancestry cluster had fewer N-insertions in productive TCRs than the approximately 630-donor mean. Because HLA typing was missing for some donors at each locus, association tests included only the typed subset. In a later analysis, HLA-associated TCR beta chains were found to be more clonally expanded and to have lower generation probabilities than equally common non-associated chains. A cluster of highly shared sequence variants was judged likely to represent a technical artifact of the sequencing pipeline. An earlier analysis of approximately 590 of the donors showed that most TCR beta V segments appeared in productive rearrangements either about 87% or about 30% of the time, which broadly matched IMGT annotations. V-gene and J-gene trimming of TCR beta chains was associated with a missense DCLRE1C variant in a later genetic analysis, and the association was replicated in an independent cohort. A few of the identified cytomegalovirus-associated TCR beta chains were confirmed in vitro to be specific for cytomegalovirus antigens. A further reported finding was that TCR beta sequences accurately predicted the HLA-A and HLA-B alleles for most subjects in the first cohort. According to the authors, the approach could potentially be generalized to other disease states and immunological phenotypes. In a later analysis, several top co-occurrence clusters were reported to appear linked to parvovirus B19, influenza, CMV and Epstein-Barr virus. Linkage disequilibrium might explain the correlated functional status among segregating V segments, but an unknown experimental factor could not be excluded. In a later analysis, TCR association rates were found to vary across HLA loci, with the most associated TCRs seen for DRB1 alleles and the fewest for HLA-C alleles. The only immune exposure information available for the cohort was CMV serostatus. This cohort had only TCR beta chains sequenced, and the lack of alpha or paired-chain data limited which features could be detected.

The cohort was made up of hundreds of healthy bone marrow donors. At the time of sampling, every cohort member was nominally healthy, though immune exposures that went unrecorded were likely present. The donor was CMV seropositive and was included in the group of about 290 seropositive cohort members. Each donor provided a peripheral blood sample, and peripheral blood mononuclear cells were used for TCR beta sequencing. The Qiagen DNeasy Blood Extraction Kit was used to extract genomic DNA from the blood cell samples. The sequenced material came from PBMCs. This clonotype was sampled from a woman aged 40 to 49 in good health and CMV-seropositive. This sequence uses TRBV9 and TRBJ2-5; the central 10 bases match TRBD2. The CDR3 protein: CASSASGGAGETQYF. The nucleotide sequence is TGTGCCAGCAGCGCCAGCGGGGGGGCCGGGGAGACCCAGTACTTC.